This T cell receptor beta chain was identified during a study of ipilimumab plus nivolumab after autologous stem cell transplantation. Across the whole study: The myeloma cohort included high-risk transplant-naive patients and patients relapsing within 3 years of a first autologous transplant.

Of note for this clone: Its antigen is still unknown.

Study-wide results and caveats: TCR repertoire, Treg phenotype and gut microbiota reportedly support more study of this approach.

The data were produced by immunoSEQ multiplex PCR, yet TCRdb's version contains in-frame clones alone and is incomplete. Here the sample spans about 43,000 clones, nearly 90% being singletons. Germline V gene lookup returns CDR1 LGHNA and CDR2 YNFKEQ. Trimming took off 2 bases at V and 4 bases at J, with 11 bases between the two ends. This CDR3 spans 14 amino acids. Dosing: nivolumab 3 mg/kg IV, weeks 1, 4, 7, 10, then every two weeks to week 26. This sequence was found in a male donor with multiple myeloma. This material consisted of PBMCs, taken in a trial of ipilimumab plus nivolumab as post-transplant consolidation. V is TRBV4-2 and J is TRBJ1-1; D is possibly TRBD1 (5 bases). CDR3 loop: CASSQLDGGTEAFF. Here the CDR3 DNA reads TGTGCCAGCAGCCAACTGGATGGGGGCACTGAAGCTTTCTTT.